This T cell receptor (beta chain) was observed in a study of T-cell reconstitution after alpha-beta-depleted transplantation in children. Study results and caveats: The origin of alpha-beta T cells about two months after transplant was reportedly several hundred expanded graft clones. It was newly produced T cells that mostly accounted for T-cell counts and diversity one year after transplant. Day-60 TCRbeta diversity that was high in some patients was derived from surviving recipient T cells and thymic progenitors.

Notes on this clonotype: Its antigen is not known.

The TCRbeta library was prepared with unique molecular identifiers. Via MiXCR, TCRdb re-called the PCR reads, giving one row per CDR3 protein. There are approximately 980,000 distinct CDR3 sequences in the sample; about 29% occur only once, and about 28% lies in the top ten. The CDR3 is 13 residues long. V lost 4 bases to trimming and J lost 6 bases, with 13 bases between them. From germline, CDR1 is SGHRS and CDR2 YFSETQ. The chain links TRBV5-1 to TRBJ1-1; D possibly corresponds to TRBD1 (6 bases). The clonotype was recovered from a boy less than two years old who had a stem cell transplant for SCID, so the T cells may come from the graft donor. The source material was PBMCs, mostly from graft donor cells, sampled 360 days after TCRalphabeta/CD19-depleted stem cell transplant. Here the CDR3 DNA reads TGCGCCAGCAGCCACGCAGGGGTTGCTGAAGCTTTCTTT. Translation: CASSHAGVAEAFF.